Listed here are 13 T cell receptor beta chains from one sample, sequenced in a study of shared clonotypes between healthy human individuals (dated by TCRdb to 2018 to 2020). CD8 naive samples consisted of CD45RO-negative cells that were positively selected for CCR7, yielding a CD45RA+CCR7+ population without TemRA cells. Library generation was performed with the immunoSEQ multiplex PCR assay. The source is immuneACCESS, and TCRdb retained only in-frame sequences with V and J called. Part of the clones is not carried over; for the studies checked, unresolved V genes explain less than half of this, and the remainder is unexplained. In all, the sample holds around 2,000,000 clones, and about 95% of those were seen once. The top ten clonotypes cover about 1.1% of the sample. Sequenced input: naive CD8+ T cells sorted from blood. Reading the label with the study, this specimen's cell subset or site is: CD45RA+CCR7+. Receptors originate from a young man in good health.

The chain employs TRBV6-1 and TRBJ2-5; 9 bases line up with TRBD1. The V and J ends lost 6 bases and 4 bases, in that order; junction bases with no gene match: 0. The CDR3 consists of 12 residues. CDR1 is MNHNS, CDR2 SASEGT, per germline. The CDR3, as DNA: TGTGCCAGCAGGACAGGGGGAGAGACCCAGTACTTC. It codes for CASRTGGETQYF.

This chain joins TRBV2 and TRBJ1-2; 11 positions match TRBD1. The length of the CDR3 is 16 residues. The trim removed 6 bases at V and 3 bases at J, leaving 9 bases unmatched. Germline CDR1 SNHLY, CDR2 FYNNEI. CDR3 coding DNA: TGTGCCAGCAGAGAATCCGGGGACAGGGGGGACTATGGCTACACCTTC. This codes for CASRESGDRGDYGYTF. Supplemented by reference TRBV2 and TRBJ1-2, the full variable domain reads EPEVTQTPSHQVTQMGQEVILRCVPISNHLYFYWYRQILGQKVEFLVSFYNNEISEKSEIFDDQFSVERPDGSNFTLKIRSTKLEDSAMYFCASRESGDRGDYGYTFGSGTRLTVV.

The gene calls are TRBV7-9 and TRBJ2-7; 13 bases match TRBD2. Germline assignment: CDR1 SEHNR and CDR2 FQNEAQ (reference sequence). CDR3 length equals 12 residues. V shed 11 bases, J shed 5 bases, and the junction held 3 bases outside the gene matches. Here the CDR3 DNA reads TGTGCCTCCGGACTAGCGGGAGACGAGCAGTACTTC. It encodes CASGLAGDEQYF.

CDR3 loop: CASSVYLPSTDTQYF. CDR3 nucleotides: TGTGCCAGCAGTGTCTACTTACCTAGCACAGATACGCAGTATTTT. V usage is TRBV6-1 and J usage is TRBJ2-3; no reliable D call. CDR1 and CDR2 (germline): MNHNS, SASEGT. The CDR3 is made up of 15 amino acids. Between the trimmed V and J ends, which lost 4 bases and 0 bases, there was a span of 11 bases.

The chain couples TRBV28 to TRBJ2-3; D call uncertain. Trimming took 6 bases from V and 0 from J, leaving 13 bases between them. Germline assignment: CDR1 MDHEN and CDR2 SYDVKM. The CDR3 runs to 15 residues. For the CDR3, the DNA is TGTGCCAGCAGCCCACAATATGGGAGCACAGATACGCAGTATTTT. This gives the protein CASSPQYGSTDTQYF.

This chain joins TRBV7-3 and TRBJ2-7, with 7 bases aligning to TRBD2. The germline V gene has CDR1 SGHTA and CDR2 FQGTGA. The CDR3 has 15 amino acids. V lost 3 bases to trimming and J lost 3 bases; unmatched junction nucleotides: 8. The CDR3 coding sequence is TGTGCCAGCAGCTTTAACGTGGGCGGGGGCTACGAGCAGTACTTC. It translates to CASSFNVGGGYEQYF.

A word on this clone: Additional DNA sequences in this sample encode the identical CDR3. This chain connects TRBV5-1 to TRBJ2-7, with D perhaps being TRBD1 or TRBD2 (5 bases each). Germline CDR1 SGHRS, CDR2 YFSETQ. The CDR3 sequence is 13 residues long. V was shortened by 4 bases and J by 2 bases, with 10 bases between the two germline ends. CDR3 nucleotide sequence: TGCGCCAGCAGCCCGGGACGGACCTACGAGCAGTACTTC. Its protein product is CASSPGRTYEQYF.

The genes are TRBV4-3 and TRBJ1-2; the match to TRBD1 covers 11 bases. V was clipped by 3 bases and J by 4 bases; unmatched bases: 10. This CDR3 is 17 amino acids long. Germline V CDR1 and CDR2: LGHNA, YSLEER. The CDR3 region is CASSQTQGQGASYGYTF. The CDR3 bases are TGCGCCAGCAGCCAGACCCAAGGACAGGGGGCTAGCTATGGCTACACCTTC.

The gene calls are TRBV6-1 and TRBJ2-1; 7 bases are a match to TRBD1. V was pared by 2 bases and J by 9 bases, with 10 bases of the junction left unmatched. The CDR3 is 15 residues long. Germline-derived CDR1 and CDR2 are MNHNS and SASEGT. The CDR3 is CASSEKVTGLSEQFF. CDR3 nucleotide sequence: TGTGCCAGCAGTGAAAAGGTGACAGGGCTTAGTGAGCAGTTCTTC.

The chain employs TRBV5-8 and TRBJ2-7; weak D call: TRBD2 (5 bases). The germline V gene has CDR1 SGHTS and CDR2 YDEGEE. The CDR3 runs to 13 residues. V was shortened by 4 bases and J by 6 bases, with 14 bases between the two germline ends. In nucleotides, the CDR3 is TGTGCCAGCAGCCCTGTGGAGGTCATCGAGCAGTACTTC. Protein sequence: CASSPVEVIEQYF.

V usage is TRBV11-3 and J usage is TRBJ2-2; D is tentatively TRBD1 or TRBD2 (6 bases each). The V and J ends lost 5 bases and 4 bases respectively, with 14 bases between them. This CDR3 has 15 residues. In germline, CDR1 is SGHNT, CDR2 YENEEA. The CDR3 region is CASSPRLGGTGELFF. The CDR3 nucleotides are TGTGCCAGCAGCCCCAGACTAGGGGGCACCGGGGAGCTGTTTTTT.

The chain is built from TRBV27 and TRBJ1-2; D gene ambiguous. Trimming stripped 6 bases from V and 4 bases from J, with 24 bases between. The CDR3 has 17 amino acids. Germline CDR1 and CDR2: MNHEY and SMNVEV (reference sequence). The CDR3 loop reads CASSTLGRAGGVYGYTF. In DNA form, the CDR3 reads TGTGCCAGCAGCACCCTGGGTCGGGCGGGAGGAGTCTATGGCTACACCTTC.

V and J are TRBV11-2 and TRBJ2-5, with 8 bases matching TRBD2. The V gene end was trimmed by 5 bases and the J gene end by 4 bases; junction bases not matched to a gene: 9. This CDR3 has 15 amino acids. Germline assignment: CDR1 SGHAT and CDR2 FQNNGV. The DNA for the CDR3 is TGTGCCAGCAGCCCAAGGGAACTAGCGGTAGAGACCCAGTACTTC. Its protein is CASSPRELAVETQYF.